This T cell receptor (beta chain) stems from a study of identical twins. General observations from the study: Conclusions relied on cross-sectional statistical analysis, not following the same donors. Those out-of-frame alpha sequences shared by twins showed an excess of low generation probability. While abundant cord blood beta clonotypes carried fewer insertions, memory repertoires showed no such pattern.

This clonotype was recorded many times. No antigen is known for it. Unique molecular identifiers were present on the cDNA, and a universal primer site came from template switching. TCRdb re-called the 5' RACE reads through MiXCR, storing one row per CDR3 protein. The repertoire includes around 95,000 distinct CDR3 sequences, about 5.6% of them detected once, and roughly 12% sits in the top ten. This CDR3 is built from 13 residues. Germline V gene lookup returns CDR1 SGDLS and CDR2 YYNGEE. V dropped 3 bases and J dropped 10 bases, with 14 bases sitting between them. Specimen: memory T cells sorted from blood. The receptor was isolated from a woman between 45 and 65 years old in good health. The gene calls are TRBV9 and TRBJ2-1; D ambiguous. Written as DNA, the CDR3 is TGTGCCAGCAGCGAGGTAGAGGTTAGCGAGCAGTTCTTC. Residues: CASSEVEVSEQFF. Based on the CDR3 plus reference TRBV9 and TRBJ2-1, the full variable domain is DSGVTQTPKHLITATGQRVTLRCSPRSGDLSVYWYQQSLDQGLQFLIQYYNGEERAKGNILERFSAQQFPDLHSELNLSSLELGDSALYFCASSEVEVSEQFFGPGTRLTVL.